This is a list of T cell receptor beta chains from one sample in a study of cytomegalovirus exposure and HLA in healthy donors. Here immunoSEQ multiplex PCR was the method, and the copy in TCRdb shows in-frame clones only, minus some. The table includes roughly 150,000 clones, about a tenth detected once. Specimen: PBMCs. All receptors come from a male donor in good health and CMV-seronegative. The CDR3 runs from the conserved cysteine through the conserved F or W. A D gene is named only where the DNA matches it firmly. Clone size is given for some rows only: seen once, a few or many times, or a class if the clone is expanded.

J gene | clone size | D gene | V gene | CDR3 DNA | CDR3 protein
TRBJ2-7 | NA | NA | TRBV5-1 | TGCGCCAGCAGCTTGAACAATGCCAACTACGAGCAGTACTTC | CASSLNNANYEQYF
TRBJ2-7 | few | TRBD1 | TRBV5-5 | TGTGCCAGCAGCTCAGGGGGCGCATGGTCCTACGAGCAGTACTTC | CASSSGGAWSYEQYF
TRBJ2-2 | few | TRBD1 | TRBV29-1 | TGCAGCGTTGAACCACTTATCGACAGGGGGAGGGCCGGGGAGCTGTTTTTT | CSVEPLIDRGRAGELFF
TRBJ2-5 | NA | NA | TRBV5-4 | TGTGCCAGCAGCTCTGTCGGGGTAGTTTTTCGGGAGCAGTACTTC | CASSSVGVVFREQYF
TRBJ2-1 | NA | TRBD2 | TRBV19 | TGTGCCAGTAGTATTCTAAGCGGGGGGGACGATGAGCAGTTCTTC | CASSILSGGDDEQFF
TRBJ2-3 | few | NA | TRBV7-9 | TGTGCCAGCAGCTTACTACGAGATACGCAGTATTTT | CASSLLRDTQYF
TRBJ2-7 | NA | NA | TRBV7-2 | TGTGCCAGCAGCCCCGACAGGTTTACCTACGAGCAGTACTTC | CASSPDRFTYEQYF
TRBJ1-1 | NA | NA | TRBV7-9 | TGTGCCAGCAGCTTAGAGCCTGAAGCTTTCTTT | CASSLEPEAFF
TRBJ2-7 | few | TRBD1 | TRBV6-5 | TGTGCCAGCGGCCGGACAGGGGGCGAGCAGTACTTC | CASGRTGGEQYF
TRBJ2-1 | few | TRBD1 | TRBV19 | TGTGCCAGTAGTATGGGACAGTCGAAACGCTACAATGAGCAGTTCTTC | CASSMGQSKRYNEQFF
TRBJ2-7 | few | NA | TRBV11-2 | TGTGCCAGCAGCTCCGCCGGGAACGAGCAGTACTTC | CASSSAGNEQYF
TRBJ2-7 | NA | TRBD1 | TRBV4-3 | TGCGCCAGCAGCCCCCTGACAGGGATCCACGAGCAGTACTTC | CASSPLTGIHEQYF
TRBJ1-2 | few | TRBD1 | TRBV5-4 | TGTGCCAGCAGCTTAGGGGACAGGAGGGAGAGCTATGGCTACACCTTC | CASSLGDRRESYGYTF
TRBJ2-4 | few | TRBD1 | TRBV5-1 | TGCGCCAGCAGACCTACAGGGGCCCTAGCCAAAAACATTCAGTACTTC | CASRPTGALAKNIQYF
TRBJ1-1 | few | TRBD1 | TRBV18 | TGTGCCAGCTCACTGGACAGGCAAGCTTTCTTT | CASSLDRQAFF
TRBJ2-3 | few | NA | TRBV4-3 | TGCGCCAGCAGCCAAGCCCCCAGAGATACGCAGTATTTT | CASSQAPRDTQYF
TRBJ2-3 | few | NA | TRBV28 | TGTGCCACTGGAGGGACCACAGATACGCAGTATTTT | CATGGTTDTQYF
TRBJ2-3 | few | TRBD1 | TRBV2 | TGTGCCAGCAGTGAGACAGGGGGGTTCTCAGATACGCAGTATTTT | CASSETGGFSDTQYF
TRBJ1-1 | few | TRBD1 | TRBV19 | TGTGCCAGTAGCCCCCCGGGACAGACCACTGAAGCTTTCTTT | CASSPPGQTTEAFF
TRBJ2-2 | NA | TRBD1 | TRBV28 | TGTGCCAGCAGTTTATGGGCGGCAGGGGGGAACACCGGGGAGCTGTTTTTT | CASSLWAAGGNTGELFF
TRBJ2-7 | few | TRBD1 | TRBV4-1 | TGCGCCAGCAGCAAAAGACCGACAGGGGGCGGCGAGCAGTACTTC | CASSKRPTGGGEQYF
TRBJ1-6 | few | NA | TRBV6-5 | TGTGCCAGCAGTTACTCGAGCGGCTATGGGGTGACCCTCCACTTT | CASSYSSGYGVTLHF
TRBJ2-7 | few | TRBD1 | TRBV28 | TGTGCCAGCAGTCGGGGACAGGACTACGAGCAGTACTTC | CASSRGQDYEQYF
TRBJ1-4 | NA | TRBD1 | TRBV5-5 | TGTGCCAGCAGCTTGCAGGGGGGCCTTCGAAGTGAAAAACTGTTTTTT | CASSLQGGLRSEKLFF
TRBJ2-7 | few | TRBD2 | TRBV11-2 | TGTGCCAGCAGCATAGGACTAGCGGGGCAGTACGAGCAGTACTTC | CASSIGLAGQYEQYF
TRBJ1-2 | NA | NA | TRBV28 | TGTGCCAGCAGTTTGGGGCAGGTCCATGGCTACACCTTC | CASSLGQVHGYTF
TRBJ2-3 | NA | TRBD2 | TRBV6-1 | TGTGCCAGCAGTCGGACTAGCGCGAGCACAGATACGCAGTATTTT | CASSRTSASTDTQYF
TRBJ2-2 | NA | TRBD1 | TRBV19 | TGTGCCAGTACCACGGGACAGTACACCGGGGAGCTGTTTTTT | CASTTGQYTGELFF
TRBJ2-7 | few | TRBD1 | TRBV9 | TGTGCCAGCAGTGCCCCCGGGACAGGGCCCTACGAGCAGTACTTC | CASSAPGTGPYEQYF
TRBJ2-7 | NA | NA | TRBV5-5 | TGTGCCAGCAGCTTGGGAGGCGTTTACTACGAGCAGTACTTC | CASSLGGVYYEQYF
TRBJ1-1 | NA | NA | TRBV28 | TGTGCCAGCAGTTTACAGAACACTGAAGCTTTCTTT | CASSLQNTEAFF
TRBJ1-1 | NA | NA | TRBV19 | TGTGCCAGTAGTATAAACCCGGGGAGGAACACTGAAGCTTTCTTT | CASSINPGRNTEAFF
TRBJ1-1 | NA | TRBD1 | TRBV6-5 | TGTGCCAGCCACAGGGGGCCCACTGAAGCTTTCTTT | CASHRGPTEAFF
TRBJ1-6 | few | NA | TRBV28 | TGTGCCAGCAGACAAAGCTCCTATAATTCACCCCTCCACTTT | CASRQSSYNSPLHF
TRBJ2-7 | few | TRBD1 | TRBV5-4 | TGTGCCAGCAGCTTGGACAGGGGCGGCGAGCAGTACTTC | CASSLDRGGEQYF
TRBJ1-5 | few | NA | TRBV5-1 | TGCGCCAGCAGCTTGGGGGGAGGACAGCCCCAGCATTTT | CASSLGGGQPQHF
TRBJ2-2 | few | TRBD1 | TRBV5-1 | TGCGCCAGCAGCTTGCAAGGGGGCGGCGGGGAGCTGTTTTTT | CASSLQGGGGELFF
TRBJ2-7 | few | NA | TRBV7-3 | TGTGCCAGCAGCTTAGGAGCAGGGGCCGAGCAGTACTTC | CASSLGAGAEQYF
TRBJ2-5 | few | TRBD2 | TRBV4-3 | TGCGCCAGCAGCCAAGAGCTTCGATTAGCGGGACAAGAGACCCAGTACTTC | CASSQELRLAGQETQYF
TRBJ2-7 | few | TRBD1 | TRBV6-1 | TGTGCCAGCAGTGAGGAGGGACAGGGCTACGAGCAGTACTTC | CASSEEGQGYEQYF
TRBJ2-7 | NA | TRBD1 | TRBV5-1 | TGCGCCAGCAGCTCGCCGACAGGGGGGGTGCTTCCTTACGAGCAGTACTTC | CASSSPTGGVLPYEQYF
TRBJ1-5 | few | NA | TRBV19 | TGTGCCAGTAGTGATGTAGCAGGGGACCAGCCCCAGCATTTT | CASSDVAGDQPQHF
TRBJ2-5 | NA | NA | TRBV28 | TGTGCCAGCAGGGCCGCAGGAGGGAGAGAGACCCAGTACTTC | CASRAAGGRETQYF
TRBJ2-2 | few | NA | TRBV19 | TGTGCCAGTAGTATAGATCTGGAGAGCACCGGGGAGCTGTTTTTT | CASSIDLESTGELFF
TRBJ1-5 | few | TRBD1 | TRBV18 | TGTGCCAGCTCACTCGGGAGGGGGCAGGGTCAGCCCCAGCATTTT | CASSLGRGQGQPQHF
TRBJ2-7 | NA | TRBD1 | TRBV4-3 | TGCGCCAGCAGCCAAGACCACAGGGGCAACGAGCAGTACTTC | CASSQDHRGNEQYF
TRBJ2-5 | few | NA | TRBV6-5 | TGTGCCAGCCGAGGGAGTGGCGGGACCCAGTACTTC | CASRGSGGTQYF
TRBJ1-3 | few | NA | TRBV7-2 | TGTGCCAGCAGCTCTAGGGGATTGGGAAACACCATATATTTT | CASSSRGLGNTIYF
TRBJ2-1 | NA | NA | TRBV29-1 | TGCAGCGTTGATTGGCCTTACTACAATGAGCAGTTCTTC | CSVDWPYYNEQFF
TRBJ2-4 | few | TRBD1 | TRBV5-1 | TGCGCCAGCAGCTTGGTAGGGGGCATCGCCAACATTCAGTACTTC | CASSLVGGIANIQYF
TRBJ2-3 | few | NA | TRBV6-5 | TGTGCCAGCAGTTCCTTTAGAAGCACAGATACGCAGTATTTT | CASSSFRSTDTQYF
TRBJ2-7 | NA | NA | TRBV19 | TGTGCCAGTACCCCTCGGACGGGATACGAGCAGTACTTC | CASTPRTGYEQYF
TRBJ1-2 | few | NA | TRBV5-6 | TGTGCCAGCAGCAATCAGGGGGGCTACACCTTC | CASSNQGGYTF
TRBJ1-5 | NA | NA | TRBV7-2 | TGTGCCAGCAGCTTAGGGGTGCTAGGGGATCAGCCCCAGCATTTT | CASSLGVLGDQPQHF
TRBJ2-1 | NA | TRBD1 | TRBV4-3 | TGCGCCAGCAGCCAAGAACAGGGGGCCCTATCCGATGAGCAGTTCTTC | CASSQEQGALSDEQFF